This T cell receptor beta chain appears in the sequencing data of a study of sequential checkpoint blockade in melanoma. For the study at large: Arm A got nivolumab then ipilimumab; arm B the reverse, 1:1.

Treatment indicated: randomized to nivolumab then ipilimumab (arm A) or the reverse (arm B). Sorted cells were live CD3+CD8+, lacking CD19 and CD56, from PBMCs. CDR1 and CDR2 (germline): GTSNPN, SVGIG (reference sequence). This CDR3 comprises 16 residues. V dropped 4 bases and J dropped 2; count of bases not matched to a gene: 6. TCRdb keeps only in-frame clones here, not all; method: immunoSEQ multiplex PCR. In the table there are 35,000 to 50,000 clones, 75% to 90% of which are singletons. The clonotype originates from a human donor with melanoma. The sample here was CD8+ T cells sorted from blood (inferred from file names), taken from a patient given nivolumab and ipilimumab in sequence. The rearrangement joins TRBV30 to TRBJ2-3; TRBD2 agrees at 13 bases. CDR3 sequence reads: CAWTRTSGSVTDTQYF. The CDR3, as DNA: TGTGCCTGGACTAGGACTAGCGGGAGTGTCACAGATACGCAGTATTTT. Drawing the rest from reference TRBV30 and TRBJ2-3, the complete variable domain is SQTIHQWPATLVQPVGSPLSLECTVEGTSNPNLYWYRQAAGRGLQLLFYSVGIGQISSEVPQNLSASRPQDRQFILSSKKLLLSDSGFYLCAWTRTSGSVTDTQYFGPGTRLTVL.